This TCR beta chain emerged from a study of shared clonotypes between healthy human individuals. This CDR3 is built from 15 residues. Germline V gene lookup returns CDR1 GTSNPN and CDR2 SVGIG (reference sequence). Trimming removed 4 bases from V and 0 bases from J, with 12 bases in between. Healthy HIV-negative adults with no recent acute infections or vaccinations were recruited as donors. Roughly 200 ng DNA, 30,000 to 35,000 T cell genomes, went into each sorted-subset replicate PCR. The protocol was immunoSEQ multiplex PCR, while the TCRdb copy is restricted to in-frame clones and leaves out a portion. This sample has over a million clones, with around 74% found just once.

This sequence was found in a young man in good health. This rearrangement joins TRBV30 to TRBJ1-4; D is possibly TRBD1 (5 bases). Sequenced sample: memory CD4+ T cells sorted from blood. Subset reported: CD45RA-negative fraction. CDR3 DNA: TGTGCCTGGACCTCGCCGGGGGCAACTAATGAAAAACTGTTTTTT. This encodes CAWTSPGATNEKLFF.